The rows below give T cell receptor beta chains drawn from one sample of a study of vaccination and CD4 T cells after COVID-19. TCRdb itself ran the PCR reads through MiXCR, one entry per CDR3 protein. The data hold about 5,200 distinct CDR3 sequences, with 25% to 30% observed a single time. For these receptors, no antigen is known. The specimen comprised CD4+ T cells from blood, cultured in vitro, sampled after SARS-CoV-2 vaccination. The receptors derive from a human donor who had recovered from COVID-19. Each CDR3 is given with its conserved first and last residue. A row's size may be missing; if present it is once, few, many or a size class.

size | J | V | CDR3
large | TRBJ2-1 | TRBV7-9 | CASSPLALINEQFF
large | TRBJ2-3 | TRBV7-8 | CASSRLAGGLTDTQYF
few | TRBJ1-2 | TRBV7-2 | CASSLAGWVGGYGYTF
. | TRBJ2-6 | TRBV19 | CASSRQGSGANVLTF
. | TRBJ1-5 | TRBV6-1 | CASSGGFNQPQHF
few | TRBJ2-5 | TRBV5-1 | CASSLVSLQETQYF
. | TRBJ1-2 | TRBV6-2/TRBV6-3 | CASTPRRGNGYTF
. | TRBJ2-7 | TRBV7-6 | CASSYGQGLTYEQYF
. | TRBJ2-3 | TRBV6-1 | CASTRDSTDTQYF
few | TRBJ2-1 | TRBV20-1 | CSASSGNEQFF
. | TRBJ1-1 | TRBV10-3 | CAIRPGTEAFF
. | TRBJ2-1 | TRBV20-1 | CRALPGWDSYNEQFF
few | TRBJ1-2 | TRBV2 | CATDRDGGYTF
medium-sized | TRBJ2-1 | TRBV6-1 | CASSAQDNEQFF
. | TRBJ1-3 | TRBV20-1 | CSAVQGLGNTIYF
. | TRBJ2-7 | TRBV28 | CASSSGTSVEQYF
once | TRBJ1-6 | TRBV6-2/TRBV6-3 | CASYRGGTYNSPLHF
. | TRBJ2-1 | TRBV20-1 | CSARDQRRGDEQFF
. | TRBJ1-5 | TRBV2 | CASSEDKSPQHF
few | TRBJ1-2 | TRBV7-9 | CASITGLYGYTF
few | TRBJ2-1 | TRBV20-1 | CSARTASGSSYNEQFF
. | TRBJ2-2 | TRBV27 | CASTGTSGRTNTGELFF